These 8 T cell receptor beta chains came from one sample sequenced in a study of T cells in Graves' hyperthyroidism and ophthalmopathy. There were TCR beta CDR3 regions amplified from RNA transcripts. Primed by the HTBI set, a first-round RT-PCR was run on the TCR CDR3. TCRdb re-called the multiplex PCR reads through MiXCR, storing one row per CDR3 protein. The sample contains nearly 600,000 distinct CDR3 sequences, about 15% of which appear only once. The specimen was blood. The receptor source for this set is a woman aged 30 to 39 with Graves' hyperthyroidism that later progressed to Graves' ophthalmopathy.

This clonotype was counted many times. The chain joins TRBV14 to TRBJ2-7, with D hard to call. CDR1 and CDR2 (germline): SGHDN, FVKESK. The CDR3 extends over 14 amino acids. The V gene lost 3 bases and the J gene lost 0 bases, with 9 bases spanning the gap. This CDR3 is CASSQDAPSYEQYF. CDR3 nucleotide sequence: TGTGCCAGCAGCCAGGACGCGCCCTCCTACGAGCAGTACTTC. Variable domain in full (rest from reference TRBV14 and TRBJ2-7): EAGVTQFPSHSVIEKGQTVTLRCDPISGHDNLYWYRRVMGKEIKFLLHFVKESKQDESGMPNNRFLAERTGGTYSTLKVQPAELEDSGVYFCASSQDAPSYEQYFGPGTRLTVT.

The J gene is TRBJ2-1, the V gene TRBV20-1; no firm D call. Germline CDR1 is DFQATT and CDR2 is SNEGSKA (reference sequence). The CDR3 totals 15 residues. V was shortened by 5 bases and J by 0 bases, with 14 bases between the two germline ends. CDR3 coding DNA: TGCAGTGCTGGCTTAGCAGGTCGCTCCTACAATGAGCAGTTCTTC. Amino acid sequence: CSAGLAGRSYNEQFF.

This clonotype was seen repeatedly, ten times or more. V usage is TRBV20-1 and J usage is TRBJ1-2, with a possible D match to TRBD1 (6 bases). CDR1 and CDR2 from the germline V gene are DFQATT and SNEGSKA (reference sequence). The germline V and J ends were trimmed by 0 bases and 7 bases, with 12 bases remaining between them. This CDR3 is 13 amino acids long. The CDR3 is CSARETGHLGYTF. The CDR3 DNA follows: TGCAGTGCTAGAGAGACAGGTCACCTTGGCTACACCTTC.

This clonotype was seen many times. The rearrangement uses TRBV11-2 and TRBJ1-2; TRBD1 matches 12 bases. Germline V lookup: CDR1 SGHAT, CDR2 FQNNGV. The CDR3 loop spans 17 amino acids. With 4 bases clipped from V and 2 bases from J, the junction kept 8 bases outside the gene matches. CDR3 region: CASSSPKGTGGNYGYTF. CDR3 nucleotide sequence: TGTGCCAGCAGCTCCCCTAAGGGGACAGGGGGCAACTATGGCTACACCTTC.

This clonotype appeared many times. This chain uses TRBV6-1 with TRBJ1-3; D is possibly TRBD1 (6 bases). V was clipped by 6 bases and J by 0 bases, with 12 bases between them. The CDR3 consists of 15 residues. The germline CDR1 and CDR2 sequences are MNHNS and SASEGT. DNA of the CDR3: TGTGCCAGCAGCCCAGGGGACTACTCTGGAAACACCATATATTTT. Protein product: CASSPGDYSGNTIYF.

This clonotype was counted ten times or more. CDR3 sequence reads: CASSFDLTAMNTEAFF. The CDR3 DNA follows: TGTGCCAGCAGCTTCGACCTGACGGCTATGAACACTGAAGCTTTCTTT. This chain connects TRBV7-9 to TRBJ1-1, with D uncertain. The germline V and J ends were trimmed by 3 bases and 0 bases, with 14 bases remaining between them. Looked up from germline, CDR1 is SEHNR and CDR2 is FQNEAQ (reference sequence). The length of the CDR3 is 16 residues.

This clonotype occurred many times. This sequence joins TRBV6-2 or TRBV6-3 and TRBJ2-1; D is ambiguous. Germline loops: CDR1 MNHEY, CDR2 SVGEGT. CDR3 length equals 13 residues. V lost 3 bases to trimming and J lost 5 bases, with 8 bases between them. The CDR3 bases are TGTGCCAGCAGTTATAGAAGAAACAATGAGCAGTTCTTC. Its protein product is CASSYRRNNEQFF.

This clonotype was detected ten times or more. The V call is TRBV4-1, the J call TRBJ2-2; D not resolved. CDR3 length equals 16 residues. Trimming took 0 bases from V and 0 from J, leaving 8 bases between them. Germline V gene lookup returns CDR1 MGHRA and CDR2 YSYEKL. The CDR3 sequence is CASSQDWPSNTGELFF. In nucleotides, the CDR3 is TGCGCCAGCAGCCAAGATTGGCCATCGAACACCGGGGAGCTGTTTTTT.